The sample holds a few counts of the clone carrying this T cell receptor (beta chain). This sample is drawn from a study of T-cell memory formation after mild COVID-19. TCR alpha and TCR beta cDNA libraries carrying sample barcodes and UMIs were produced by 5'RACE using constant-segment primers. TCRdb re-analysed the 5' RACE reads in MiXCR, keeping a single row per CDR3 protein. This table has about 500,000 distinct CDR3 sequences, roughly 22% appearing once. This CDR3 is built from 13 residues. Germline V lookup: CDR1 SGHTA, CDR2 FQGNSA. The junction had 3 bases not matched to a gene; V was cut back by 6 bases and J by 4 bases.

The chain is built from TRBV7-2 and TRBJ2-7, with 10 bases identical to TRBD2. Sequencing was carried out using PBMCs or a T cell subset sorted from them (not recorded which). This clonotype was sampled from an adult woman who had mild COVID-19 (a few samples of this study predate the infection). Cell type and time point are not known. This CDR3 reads CASRAGGAYEQYF. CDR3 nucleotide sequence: TGTGCCAGCAGAGCGGGAGGGGCTTACGAGCAGTACTTC.